Included here is one T cell receptor beta chain sequence, with context. This CDR3 spans 11 amino acids. CDR1 and CDR2 (germline): SGHTA, FQGTGA. Trimming removed 6 bases from V and 6 bases from J, with 7 bases in between. This entry comes from a study of blood T cell repertoires in COVID-19. Study details: T cells, B-cell-depleted T cells, or PBMCs provided the cDNA or gDNA that served as material.

In the study's own analysis: How many nucleated cells were present was estimated from reference gene primer amplification. Method: immunoSEQ multiplex PCR; TCRdb's copy keeps in-frame clones and lacks some. V and J calls and clone size are those listed in that table; D and trimming were worked out from the DNA. The data contain 210,000 or so clones, roughly 81% of them singletons. This receptor was identified in a woman in her sixties or seventies with active or convalescent COVID-19. Sequencing used peripheral blood. The rearrangement joins TRBV7-3 to TRBJ2-3; possibly TRBD2 for D (6 bases). In DNA, the CDR3 is TGTGCCAGCAGGAGCGGGGATACGCAGTATTTT. Translated, it gives CASRSGDTQYF.